Ten or more counts support the clone carrying this TCR beta chain. Its antigen is not known. V lost 5 bases and J lost 7, with 27 bases in between. The CDR3 is 17 residues long. From germline, CDR1 is MDHEN and CDR2 SYDVKM. The data were obtained in a study of T-cell reconstitution after alpha-beta-depleted transplantation in children. Study results and limitations: Several hundred expanded graft clones reportedly supplied alpha-beta T cells about two months after transplant.

As it was prepared, the TCRbeta library received unique molecular identifiers. Each CDR3 protein gets one entry after TCRdb re-called the PCR reads with MiXCR. Among some 200,000 distinct CDR3 sequences listed, 5.5% to 7% were seen once. The sequence came from a girl in the first two years of life with combined immunodeficiency, due to receive a stem cell transplant. The rearrangement joins TRBV28 to TRBJ2-7; D perhaps matches TRBD2 (5 bases). Sequences were derived from PBMCs, sampled before TCRalphabeta/CD19-depleted stem cell transplant. The CDR3 nucleotides are TGTGCCAGCAGTCTTCCGGGAAAGGTCCCGAACTCGTGGGAGCAGTACTTC. Translation gives CASSLPGKVPNSWEQYF.